This T cell receptor (beta chain) was profiled in a study of T cells after somatic rescue of genetic block. The table came from immunoSEQ multiplex PCR; TCRdb's copy has only in-frame clones and leaves some out. Of some 9,200 clones in the sample, around 70% were seen once. Sequencing used peripheral blood mononuclear cells (PBMCs). The receptor comes from a boy aged 5-17 years.

Here the CDR3 DNA reads TGTGCCAGCAGGGGCAGGGTCCCCAGCTCCTACGAGCAGTACTTC. Translation gives CASRGRVPSSYEQYF. The chain is built from TRBV2 and TRBJ2-7; weak D call: TRBD1 (5 bases). CDR3 length equals 15 residues. The V and J ends lost 6 bases and 0 bases respectively, with 15 bases between them. Germline V gene data show CDR1 as SNHLY and CDR2 as FYNNEI.